This T cell receptor beta chain emerged from a study of T cell responses to AZD1222 COVID-19 vaccine. Findings of the study overall: Mostly white British, mostly female donors; authors suggested clonal diversity may be underestimated. As reported, nearly half of all spike-specific TCRs target variant regions that are unmutated.

Concerning this clone: Its antigen is currently unknown.

Assay: immunoSEQ multiplex PCR; the TCRdb copy retains only in-frame clones and omits some. The data hold roughly 150,000 clones, with roughly 87% observed a single time. CDR3 length: 16 residues. V shed 2 bases and J shed 3 bases, with 14 bases lying between them. Per germline, CDR1 WSHSY and CDR2 SAAADI. The chain couples TRBV10-2 to TRBJ1-5; D is perhaps TRBD1 (5 bases). Sample: peripheral blood, taken 28 days after the second AZD1222 dose. The receptor was derived from an adult who received the AZD1222 COVID-19 vaccine. CDR3 coding DNA: TGCGCCAGCAGTGAGGTGGCGGGGACTAACAATCAGCCCCAGCATTTT. It encodes CASSEVAGTNNQPQHF.